The rows below give T cell receptor beta chains drawn from one sample of a study of blood T cells in healthy people across ages. TCRdb reprocessed the 5' RACE reads with MiXCR, giving one entry per CDR3 protein. The repertoire holds some 800,000 distinct CDR3 sequences, roughly 44% seen once, with roughly a fifth in the top ten. Sequencing was performed on blood. Receptors were obtained from a man aged 55 to 69 in good health. Each CDR3 is given with its conserved first and last residue. The D gene is left open where the match is weak. Size tells how often a clone was seen (once, few, many) or the class of an expanded clone, and some rows leave it out.

NA TRBD2 TRBJ2-1 TRBV5-1 TGCGCCAGCAGCTTGGGGGGGCTAGCGGGGGGATACTCCTACAATGAGCAGTTCTTC CASSLGGLAGGYSYNEQFF
few TRBD1 TRBJ2-4 TRBV7-9 TGTGCCAGCAGCGCGACAGGGGGCGCGGACATTCAGTACTTC CASSATGGADIQYF
many NA TRBJ2-7 TRBV6-1 TGTGCCAGCAGTGGCGTCGAGCAGTACTTC CASSGVEQYF
NA NA TRBJ2-5 TRBV5-1 TGCGCCCTTAGGAGGACAAATTATGAGCAGTACTTC CALRRTNYEQYF
NA NA TRBJ2-4 TRBV7-4 TGTGCCAGCAGCTTAGCGCTACACGGGGCGGCAAACATTCAGTACTTC CASSLALHGAANIQYF
NA NA TRBJ2-7 TRBV20-1 TGCAGTGCTGCCCGGACCACCTACGAGCAGTACTTC CSAARTTYEQYF
NA TRBD1 TRBJ1-5 TRBV29-1 TGCAGCGTTGGGACGGGACAGTTCAATCAGCCCCAGCATTTT CSVGTGQFNQPQHF
NA TRBD2 TRBJ2-7 TRBV20-1 TGCAGTGCTAGTGCCCCTAGCGGGGGGGCCTACGAGCAGTACTTC CSASAPSGGAYEQYF
few TRBD1 TRBJ2-2 TRBV29-1 TGCAGCGTTGAAAACAGGGGGTTAACCGGGGAGCTGTTTTTT CSVENRGLTGELFF
few NA TRBJ2-7 TRBV7-9 TGTGCCAGCAACCCGGACGGATCCTACGAGCAGTACTTC CASNPDGSYEQYF
many TRBD1 TRBJ1-5 TRBV5-1 TGCGCCAGCAGCCTTGGACAGGGGGGCAATCAGCCCCAGCATTTT CASSLGQGGNQPQHF
NA TRBD2 TRBJ2-5 TRBV7-2 TGTGCCAGCAGCAAACGGAGCGGGGGGGACCACCAAGAGACCCAGTACTTC CASSKRSGGDHQETQYF
many TRBD1 TRBJ1-4 TRBV12-3/TRBV12-4 TGTGCCAGCAGTCCGGGGACAGGGGTTGAAAAACTGTTTTTT CASSPGTGVEKLFF
NA NA TRBJ1-1 TRBV5-1 TGCGCCAGCAGCTTCCGACGGGGCATCACTGAGGCTTTCTTT CASSFRRGITEAFF
many TRBD1 TRBJ2-5 TRBV2 TGTGCCAGCAGTGGACAGGGGAGAGAGACCCAGTACTTC CASSGQGRETQYF
NA TRBD1 TRBJ1-2 TRBV12-3/TRBV12-4 TGTGCCAGCAGGATTCCGGGACAGGGATCGGGCTACACCTTC CASRIPGQGSGYTF
NA TRBD1 TRBJ2-7 TRBV6-5 TGTGCCAGCAGTTACGACAGGGGGTCCTACAATGAGCAGTACTTC CASSYDRGSYNEQYF
NA NA TRBJ2-3 TRBV3-1 TGTGCCAGCAGCCAAGCCCGGATCACAGATACGCAGTATTTT CASSQARITDTQYF
NA TRBD2 TRBJ2-1 TRBV4-3 TGCGCCAGCAGCCCGAGACCTAGCGGGGTGCGAGATGAGCAGTTCTTC CASSPRPSGVRDEQFF
NA NA TRBJ1-4 TRBV12-3/TRBV12-4 TGTGCCAGCAGCCCAAATGAAAAACTGTTTTTT CASSPNEKLFF
many NA TRBJ2-5 TRBV7-9 TGTGCCAGCAGCCGAGGATTAGGGGTGTCGGTAGAGACCCAGTACTTC CASSRGLGVSVETQYF
NA NA TRBJ1-2 TRBV7-9 TGTGCCAGCAGCTTTGAGGGATTCGGTGGCTACACCTTC CASSFEGFGGYTF
NA NA TRBJ2-1 TRBV5-1 TGCGCCAGCAGCTCCTTTACAGGCACAGGGCTCTCCTACAATGAGCAGTTCTTC CASSSFTGTGLSYNEQFF
NA TRBD1 TRBJ1-6 TRBV7-9 TGTGCCAGCAGCCAGATGACAGGGATGACCTCACCCCTCCACTTT CASSQMTGMTSPLHF
few NA TRBJ1-6 TRBV27 TGTGCCAGCAGTTTCGGACAGTATAATTCACCCCTCCACTTT CASSFGQYNSPLHF
NA NA TRBJ2-3 TRBV12-3/TRBV12-4 TGTGCCAGCAGTTATAGCCTCACAGATACGCAGTATTTT CASSYSLTDTQYF
NA TRBD1 TRBJ2-5 TRBV12-3/TRBV12-4 TGTGCCAGCAGACGTCAGGGGGCGATCCTTCAAGAGACCCAGTACTTC CASRRQGAILQETQYF
NA NA TRBJ2-5 TRBV7-9 TGTGCCAGCAGCTTCGCCCGGGGTAGGGAAGAGACCCAGTACTTC CASSFARGREETQYF
many NA TRBJ1-2 TRBV4-3 TGCGCCAGCAGCCAAGACGGCGGCTATGGCTACACCTTC CASSQDGGYGYTF
NA TRBD1 TRBJ2-3 TRBV6-5 TGTGCCAGCAGAACAGGGGGCGATACAGATACGCAGTATTTT CASRTGGDTDTQYF
few NA TRBJ1-6 TRBV12-3/TRBV12-4 TGTGCCAGCACCCCGGACCCTCGGAATTCACCCCTCCACTTT CASTPDPRNSPLHF
few TRBD1 TRBJ1-5 TRBV20-1 TGCAGTGCTAGAGCAGCGGGACAGTTCAATCAGCCCCAGCATTTT CSARAAGQFNQPQHF
once TRBD1 TRBJ1-1 TRBV18 TGTGCCAGCTCGTGGGGGACAGGGTCCACTGAAGCTTTCTTT CASSWGTGSTEAFF
many TRBD1 TRBJ1-2 TRBV10-3 TGTGCCACCCGAGGCCGGGACAGCGCTAACTATGGCTACACCTTC CATRGRDSANYGYTF
few NA TRBJ2-7 TRBV7-7 TGTGCTAGCAGCGTTACTCTACTGGGGGAGCAGTACTTC CASSVTLLGEQYF
few TRBD1 TRBJ2-5 TRBV6-1 TGTGCCAGCAGTCCAGACAGGGGTTCGGTGGAGACCCAGTACTTC CASSPDRGSVETQYF
NA NA TRBJ2-5 TRBV3-1 TGTGCCAGCAGCCAAGACGGAGTTGGACCCTCCCAAGAGACCCAGTACTTC CASSQDGVGPSQETQYF
NA NA TRBJ2-3 TRBV25-1 TGTGCCAGCAGTGAGGCAGGGCCAAACACAGATACGCAGTATTTT CASSEAGPNTDTQYF
NA TRBD1 TRBJ1-6 TRBV24-1 TGTGCCGCCCAAAAGGGGGCTTATTCACTCCTCCACTTT CAAQKGAYSLLHF
many NA TRBJ2-7 TRBV28 TGTGCCAGCACCTCTCAACGGGGGCTGTACTTC CASTSQRGLYF
NA NA TRBJ2-3 TRBV3-1 TGTGCCAGCAGCCTCCGGACAGTTGGCACAGATACGCAGTATTTT CASSLRTVGTDTQYF
few NA TRBJ2-1 TRBV5-5 TGTGCCAGCAGCTTGGCCGGGGGGCAGTACAATGAGCAGTTCTTC CASSLAGGQYNEQFF
NA NA TRBJ1-1 TRBV10-3 TGTGCCATCAGTCCCCGGGACACTGAAGCTTTCTTT CAISPRDTEAFF
NA TRBD2 TRBJ2-1 TRBV6-1 TGTGCCAGCAGTGAAGTTCTTGGGACTAGCTTCTACAATGAGCAGTTCTTC CASSEVLGTSFYNEQFF
NA TRBD1 TRBJ1-4 TRBV2 TGTGCCAGCAGTGAAGCAACTTCAGGGGGAGGGAATGAAAAACTGTTTTTT CASSEATSGGGNEKLFF
NA NA TRBJ2-5 TRBV21-1 TGTGCCAGCAGCAAAGGGGCCACGAGAAAGACCCAGTACTTC CASSKGATRKTQYF
many NA TRBJ2-5 TRBV5-1 TGCGCCAGCGCCCTCACTGTGGCGGGACGGCAAGAGACCCAGTACTTC CASALTVAGRQETQYF
NA NA TRBJ2-7 TRBV14 TGTGCCAGCAGCCAAGCGGGTAAAAGCTCCTACGAGCAGTACTTC CASSQAGKSSYEQYF
NA NA TRBJ2-1 TRBV15 TGTGCCACCAGCAGAGTAAGGGAACTTTACGATGAGCAGTTCTTC CATSRVRELYDEQFF
NA TRBD1 TRBJ2-7 TRBV2 TGTGCCAGCAGGAGCAGGGGGCGATTCGAGTACGAGCAGTACTTC CASRSRGRFEYEQYF
few NA TRBJ1-4 TRBV7-9 TGTGCCAGCAGCGCCTACGGGGGAGATGCTGAAAAACTGTTTTTT CASSAYGGDAEKLFF